These 8 T cell receptor beta chains were all obtained from the same sample, sequenced in a study of cytomegalovirus exposure and HLA in healthy donors. PCR primers comprised 60 Vbeta and 13 Jbeta primers. Libraries were prepared by immunoSEQ multiplex PCR; TCRdb keeps only in-frame clonotypes and omits some of them. The sample lists 160,000 or so clones, 79% seen once, with 0.65% to 0.75% in the top ten. Input material: PBMCs. The receptors shown here come from a woman in her 40s in good health and CMV-seronegative.

The chain combines TRBV4-2 with TRBJ2-6; possibly TRBD1 for D (6 bases). Germline CDR1 LGHNA, CDR2 YNFKEQ. This CDR3 contains 17 residues. Trimming cost V 1 base and J 6 bases, with 16 bases left between them. The CDR3 loop is CASSQGGTRPAANVLTF. The CDR3, as DNA: TGTGCCAGCAGCCAAGGGGGGACACGGCCTGCGGCCAACGTCCTGACTTTC.

The chain has TRBV6-5 and TRBJ1-2; the D gene is possibly TRBD1 (5 bases). From germline, CDR1 is MNHEY and CDR2 SVGAGI. This CDR3 is built from 12 residues. V was trimmed by 6 bases and J by 3 bases, leaving 8 bases between them. The CDR3 loop is CASSRDDYGYTF. The DNA for the CDR3 is TGTGCCAGCAGCAGGGATGACTATGGCTACACCTTC.

The chain joins TRBV5-4 to TRBJ1-1, with a tentative D call TRBD1 (6 bases). This CDR3 comprises 12 residues. Germline values: CDR1 SGHNT, CDR2 YYREEE (reference sequence). The V end lost 5 bases, the J end lost 4 bases, and 9 bases lay between the germline ends. CDR3 loop: CASSQGGTEAFF. The CDR3 DNA reads TGTGCCAGCAGTCAAGGGGGCACTGAAGCTTTCTTT.

V and J are TRBV27 and TRBJ1-2; D perhaps matches TRBD1 (6 bases). The CDR3 runs to 12 residues. Germline-derived CDR1 and CDR2 are MNHEY and SMNVEV (reference sequence). The V end lost 8 bases, the J end lost 9 bases, and 16 bases lay between the germline ends. The DNA of the CDR3 is TGTGCCAGCGGGATCGGTGGGGGCCGCTACACCTTC. Its translation is CASGIGGGRYTF.

This chain connects TRBV4-1 to TRBJ1-1, with D possibly matching TRBD1 (6 bases). CDR1 is MGHRA, CDR2 YSYEKL, per germline. The germline V and J ends were trimmed by 4 bases and 3 bases, with 15 bases remaining between them. This CDR3 has 15 amino acids. The DNA of the CDR3 is TGCGCCAGCAGCCGCCCTGGGGGCCCGGACACTGAAGCTTTCTTT. Protein: CASSRPGGPDTEAFF.

The chain joins TRBV7-2 to TRBJ1-1; no clear D. Germline CDR1 and CDR2: SGHTA and FQGNSA. Trimming took 4 bases from V and 0 from J, leaving 12 bases between them. This CDR3 has 15 residues. The CDR3 DNA follows: TGTGCCAGCAGCTCCCAGCCGGGGATGAACACTGAAGCTTTCTTT. It encodes CASSSQPGMNTEAFF.

The chain employs TRBV9 and TRBJ2-1; D perhaps matches TRBD2 (5 bases). From germline, CDR1 is SGDLS and CDR2 YYNGEE. Trimming took off 4 bases at V and 4 bases at J, with 18 bases between the two ends. CDR3 length: 16 amino acids. DNA of the CDR3: TGTGCCAGCAGCCCCGGACTGTTGGGTGCGTACAATGAGCAGTTCTTC. It is translated as CASSPGLLGAYNEQFF.

The rearrangement uses TRBV6-5 and TRBJ2-1, with TRBD2 identical over 10 bases. Germline values: CDR1 MNHEY, CDR2 SVGAGI. The ends lost 7 bases at V and 7 bases at J; junction bases unmatched: 7. This CDR3 is built from 14 residues. Written as DNA, the CDR3 is TGTGCCAGCATGCAGCGGGGGGGCAGGAATGAGCAGTTCTTC. Its protein product is CASMQRGGRNEQFF.